Each of the 22 T cell receptor beta chains below was sequenced from the same sample in a study of T cell responses to AZD1222 COVID-19 vaccine. Clones were read by immunoSEQ multiplex PCR, and TCRdb kept only the in-frame ones, dropping some. The repertoire holds some 100,000 clones, with roughly nine tenths as singletons. The sequencing used peripheral blood, collected on day 0 of AZD1222 vaccination. The receptors shown here come from an adult in good health.

The rearrangement uses TRBV3-1 (or the pseudogene TRBV3-2) and TRBJ2-6; D assignment may be TRBD1 or TRBD2 (5 bases each). The CDR3 runs to 14 residues. Trimming took 5 bases from V and 0 from J, leaving 5 bases between them. Germline lookup yields CDR1 LGHDT and CDR2 YNNKEL (reference sequence). The CDR3 loop is CASSGTSGANVLTF. DNA for the CDR3: TGTGCCAGCAGCGGGACCTCTGGGGCCAACGTCCTGACTTTC.

The chain employs TRBV9 and TRBJ1-1, with D perhaps matching TRBD1 (6 bases). Trimming left V 6 bases short and J 1 base short, with 13 bases between. Germline V gene sequence: CDR1 SGDLS, CDR2 YYNGEE. This CDR3 contains 14 residues. CDR3 DNA: TGTGCCAGCACCAGAGGGGGGGAGAACACTGAAGCTTTCTTT. Its protein is CASTRGGENTEAFF.

There are a few counts of this clone. This chain links TRBV7-2 with TRBJ2-1, with 7 nucleotides matching TRBD1. This CDR3 has 14 residues. Losses at the gene ends were 1 base for V and 9 bases for J; bases not matched to a gene: 6. CDR1 and CDR2 from the germline V gene are SGHTA and FQGNSA. The CDR3 bases are TGTGCCAGCAGCTTAGGGGGGACAGTTAGTGAGCAGTTCTTC. Protein sequence: CASSLGGTVSEQFF.

The chain employs TRBV7-8 and TRBJ1-5; 8 bases match TRBD1. Germline-derived CDR1 and CDR2 are SGHVS and FQNEAQ. With V trimmed by 5 bases and J by 6 bases, 12 bases remained unmatched. The CDR3 runs 16 residues. The CDR3 DNA follows: TGTGCCAGCAGCCCGAGGGGGCAGGGGGCAGTTCAGCCCCAGCATTTT. This gives the protein CASSPRGQGAVQPQHF.

This sequence joins TRBV28 and TRBJ1-5, with TRBD1 matching 10 bases. The germline gives CDR1 MDHEN, CDR2 SYDVKM. The CDR3 sequence is 15 residues long. V dropped 5 bases and J dropped 8; count of bases not matched to a gene: 9. The DNA of the CDR3 is TGTGCCAGCAGTCCCCAGGGACAGGGGAGGAAGCCCCAGCATTTT. Translating it yields CASSPQGQGRKPQHF. The full variable domain, rest sourced from reference TRBV28 and TRBJ1-5, is DVKVTQSSRYLVKRTGEKVFLECVQDMDHENMFWYRQDPGLGLRLIYFSYDVKMKEKGDIPEGYSVSREKKERFSLILESASTNQTSMYLCASSPQGQGRKPQHFGDGTRLSIL.

The V call is TRBV7-9, the J call TRBJ2-5, with TRBD2 matching 8 bases. The germline V gene encodes CDR1 SEHNR and CDR2 FQNEAQ (reference sequence). V lost 2 bases and J lost 5; bases outside the gene matches: 10. The CDR3 is 16 residues long. CDR3 sequence reads: CASSLTGAGAGETQYF. DNA of the CDR3: TGTGCCAGCAGCTTAACGGGAGCGGGGGCGGGGGAGACCCAGTACTTC.

The chain joins TRBV5-6 to TRBJ2-7; a possible D gene is TRBD1 (6 bases). This CDR3 is 12 amino acids long. V lost 4 bases and J lost 7, with 12 bases in between. CDR1 and CDR2 from the germline V gene are SGHDT and YYEEEE. CDR3 DNA sequence: TGTGCCAGCAGCGAACAGGGAATGGAGCAGTACTTC. Protein sequence: CASSEQGMEQYF.

J is TRBJ2-1 and V is TRBV18; 8 positions agree with TRBD1. The germline V gene encodes CDR1 KGHSH and CDR2 LQKENI. There are 15 residues in the CDR3. After removal of 3 bases from V and 7 bases from J, the junction contained 8 bases not matched to a gene. The CDR3 region has the DNA TGTGCCAGCTCACCGACCGGGACAGGTCTTAATGAGCAGTTCTTC. It is translated as CASSPTGTGLNEQFF.

The chain combines TRBV16 with TRBJ1-5, with D maybe TRBD1 (5 bases). Germline CDR1 KGHSY, CDR2 FQNENV. Trimming stripped 1 base from V and 6 bases from J, with 19 bases between. The CDR3 covers 17 residues. CDR3 sequence: CASSQYIVWDAGQPQHF. In nucleotides, the CDR3 is TGTGCCAGCAGCCAATATATAGTTTGGGACGCTGGTCAGCCCCAGCATTTT.

The V and J genes are TRBV24-1 and TRBJ2-7; perhaps D is TRBD1 or TRBD2 (5 bases each). CDR3 length: 13 residues. V dropped 3 bases and J dropped 5 bases, with 10 bases sitting between them. The germline CDR1 and CDR2 sequences are KGHDR and SFDVKD. CDR3: CATSDAGTDEQYF. DNA of the CDR3: TGTGCCACCAGTGATGCCGGGACCGACGAGCAGTACTTC.

The gene calls are TRBV27 and TRBJ2-7; 14 nucleotides match TRBD2. The CDR3 extends over 16 amino acids. Germline V gene lookup returns CDR1 MNHEY and CDR2 SMNVEV (reference sequence). V shed 6 bases and J 4 bases; nucleotides not matched to a gene: 8. CDR3 DNA: TGTGCCAGCAGCGCGGGACTAGCGGGAGTCGGTTACGAGCAGTACTTC. It yields the protein CASSAGLAGVGYEQYF.

The chain combines TRBV28 with TRBJ1-5; D remains unclear. CDR1 and CDR2 (germline): MDHEN, SYDVKM. There are 15 residues in the CDR3. The germline V and J ends were trimmed by 5 bases and 0 bases, with 11 bases remaining between them. The CDR3 loop is CASSIDTDSNQPQHF. The CDR3 DNA reads TGTGCCAGCAGTATCGATACAGATAGCAATCAGCCCCAGCATTTT. Full variable domain (rest looked up from reference TRBV28 and TRBJ1-5): DVKVTQSSRYLVKRTGEKVFLECVQDMDHENMFWYRQDPGLGLRLIYFSYDVKMKEKGDIPEGYSVSREKKERFSLILESASTNQTSMYLCASSIDTDSNQPQHFGDGTRLSIL.

V usage is TRBV5-1 and J usage is TRBJ1-1; tentative D call: TRBD1 (6 bases). CDR1 is SGHRS, CDR2 YFSETQ, per germline. Deletions cut 3 bases from V and 0 bases from J, with 9 bases between. This CDR3 has 14 residues. The CDR3 here is CASSYTGMNTEAFF. CDR3 sequence (DNA): TGCGCCAGCAGCTACACAGGGATGAACACTGAAGCTTTCTTT.

This chain uses TRBV3-1 (or the pseudogene TRBV3-2) with TRBJ2-7, with 8 bases lining up with TRBD1. J was trimmed by 7 bases and V by 4 bases; bases with no gene match: 6. The germline V gene has CDR1 LGHDT and CDR2 YNNKEL (reference sequence). The CDR3 contains 13 residues. The chain's CDR3 is CASSPAGTGEQYF. The CDR3 region has the DNA TGTGCCAGCAGCCCAGCCGGGACAGGAGAGCAGTACTTC.

The rearrangement links TRBV10-3 to TRBJ2-1; 13 nucleotides align to TRBD2. Germline V gene lookup returns CDR1 ENHRY and CDR2 SYGVKD. The length of the CDR3 is 14 residues. J gave up 3 bases and V 10 bases, and 3 bases lay outside the gene matches. DNA of the CDR3: TGTGCCACCGGACTAGCGGGAGTCTACAATGAGCAGTTCTTC. Translated, it gives CATGLAGVYNEQFF.

The chain couples TRBV24-1 to TRBJ2-7; TRBD1 matches at 9 bases. V shed 1 base, J shed 5 bases, and the junction held 5 bases outside the gene matches. The CDR3 covers 15 residues. CDR1 KGHDR and CDR2 SFDVKD come from the germline V gene. CDR3 sequence: CATSDLSTGGDEQYF. The DNA for the CDR3 is TGTGCCACCAGTGATTTATCAACAGGGGGCGACGAGCAGTACTTC.

The chain is built from TRBV6-5 and TRBJ1-1; TRBD1 might be the D (5 bases). Germline-derived CDR1 and CDR2 are MNHEY and SVGAGI. The germline V and J ends were trimmed by 0 bases and 1 base, with 9 bases remaining between them. There are 15 residues in the CDR3. The CDR3 sequence: CASSYSRQQNTEAFF. CDR3 coding DNA: TGTGCCAGCAGTTACTCTAGACAGCAGAACACTGAAGCTTTCTTT.

V is TRBV11-3 and J is TRBJ2-2; 11 positions agree with TRBD1. With 2 bases clipped from V and 7 bases from J, the junction kept 6 bases outside the gene matches. The CDR3 contains 16 residues. From germline, CDR1 is SGHNT and CDR2 YENEEA. The CDR3 nucleotides are TGTGCCAGCAGCTTACGGACAGGGGGCGCCGGCGGGGAGCTGTTTTTT. Amino acid sequence: CASSLRTGGAGGELFF.

V gene TRBV7-2 combines with J gene TRBJ1-1; D might be TRBD1 (5 bases). The V and J ends lost 4 bases and 3 bases respectively, with 9 bases between them. Germline V CDR1 and CDR2: SGHTA, FQGNSA. This CDR3 contains 13 residues. The CDR3 DNA reads as TGTGCCAGCAGCTGGGGGTCATACACTGAAGCTTTCTTT. It yields the protein CASSWGSYTEAFF.

The sample holds one count of this clone. One end of the junction fails to match germline, which may point to a read error. This chain joins TRBV9 and TRBJ2-5; D ambiguous. Germline CDR1 is SGDLS and CDR2 is YYNGEE. CDR3 length equals 14 residues. The CDR3, as DNA: TGTGCCAGCAGCGTCCGTCAGAGTCAAGAGGCCCAGTACTTC. Translated: CASSVRQSQEAQYF.

The gene calls are TRBV5-1 and TRBJ1-1; 7 bases agree with TRBD1. CDR3 length equals 18 residues. The trim removed 3 bases at V and 5 bases at J, leaving 19 bases unmatched. Looked up from germline, CDR1 is SGHRS and CDR2 is YFSETQ. The CDR3 protein is CASSYLGPQGGFATEAFF. The CDR3 DNA sequence: TGCGCCAGCAGCTACCTCGGGCCCCAGGGGGGTTTTGCTACTGAAGCTTTCTTT.

The chain employs TRBV15 and TRBJ2-1; D may be TRBD1 or TRBD2 (5 bases each). The germline gives CDR1 LNHNV, CDR2 YYDKDF (reference sequence). The CDR3 length is 15 residues. V lost 0 bases and J lost 7, with 13 bases in between. The CDR3 nucleotides read TGTGCCACCAGCAGAGATGCGACCGGGGCGAATGAGCAGTTCTTC. Protein sequence: CATSRDATGANEQFF. Variable domain in full (rest from reference TRBV15 and TRBJ2-1): DAMVIQNPRYQVTQFGKPVTLSCSQTLNHNVMYWYQQKSSQAPKLLFHYYDKDFNNEADTPDNFQSRRPNTSFCFLDIRSPGLGDTAMYLCATSRDATGANEQFFGPGTRLTVL.